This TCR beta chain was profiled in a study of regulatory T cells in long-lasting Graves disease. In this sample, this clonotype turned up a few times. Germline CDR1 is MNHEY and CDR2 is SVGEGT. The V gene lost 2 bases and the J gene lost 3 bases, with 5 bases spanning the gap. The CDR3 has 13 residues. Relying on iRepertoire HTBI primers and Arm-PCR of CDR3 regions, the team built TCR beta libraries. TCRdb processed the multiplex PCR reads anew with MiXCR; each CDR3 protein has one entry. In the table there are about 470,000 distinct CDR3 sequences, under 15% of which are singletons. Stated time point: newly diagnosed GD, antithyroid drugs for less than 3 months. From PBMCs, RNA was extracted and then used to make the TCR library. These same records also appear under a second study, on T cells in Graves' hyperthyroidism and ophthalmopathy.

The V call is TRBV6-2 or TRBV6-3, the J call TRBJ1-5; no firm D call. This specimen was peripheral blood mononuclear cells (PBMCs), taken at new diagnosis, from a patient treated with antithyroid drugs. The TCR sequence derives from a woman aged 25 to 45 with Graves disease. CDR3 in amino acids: CASSYGNNQPQHF. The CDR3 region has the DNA TGTGCCAGCAGTTACGGAAACAATCAGCCCCAGCATTTT.